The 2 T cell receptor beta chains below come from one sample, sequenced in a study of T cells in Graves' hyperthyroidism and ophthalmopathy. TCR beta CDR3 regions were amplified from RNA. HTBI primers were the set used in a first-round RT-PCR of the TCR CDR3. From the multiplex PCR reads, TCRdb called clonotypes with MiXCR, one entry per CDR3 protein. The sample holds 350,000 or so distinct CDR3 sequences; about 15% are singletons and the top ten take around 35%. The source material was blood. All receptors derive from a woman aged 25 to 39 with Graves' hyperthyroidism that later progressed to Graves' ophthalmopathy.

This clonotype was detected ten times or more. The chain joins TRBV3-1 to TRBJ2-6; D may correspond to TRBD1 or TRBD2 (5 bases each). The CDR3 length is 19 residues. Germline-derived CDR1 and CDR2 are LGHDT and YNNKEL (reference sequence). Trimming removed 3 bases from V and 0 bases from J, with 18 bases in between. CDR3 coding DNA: TGTGCCAGCAGCCATCTGGGACGGAGCCATCACTCTGGGGCCAACGTCCTGACTTTC. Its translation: CASSHLGRSHHSGANVLTF.

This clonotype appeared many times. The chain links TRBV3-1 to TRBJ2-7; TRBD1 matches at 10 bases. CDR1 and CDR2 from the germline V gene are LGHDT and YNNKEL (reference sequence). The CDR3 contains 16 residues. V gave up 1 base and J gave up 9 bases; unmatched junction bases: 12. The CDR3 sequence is CASSQARDRGSAVQYF. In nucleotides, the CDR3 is TGTGCCAGCAGCCAAGCCCGGGACAGGGGAAGTGCCGTGCAGTACTTC.